This entry features one T cell receptor beta chain sequence. Its antigen is as yet unknown. Other DNA sequences in the sample encode the same CDR3. These data are taken from a study of long-term antiretroviral therapy in people with HIV. Every one of the participants with HIV received treatment in the United States. Study outcomes and limitations: In samples taken after ART, diversity increased but remained below transplant donor control levels. Relative to control repertoires, HIV repertoires exhibited narrower CDR3 length ranges. Pre-ART clonal expansion yielded clones that dominated the repertoire at all time points.

At the survey level, the v3.0 immunoSEQ assay was run. TCRdb's table, derived via immunoSEQ multiplex PCR, lists solely in-frame clones and lacks some. This table has over 25,000 clones, around 96% appearing once. After removal of 0 bases from V and 6 bases from J, the junction contained 0 bases not matched to a gene. Germline V gene sequence: CDR1 SGDLS, CDR2 YYNGEE. There are 12 residues in the CDR3. The sequence derives from a man aged 25 to 40 with HIV. This sample comprised unsorted PBMCs, obtained approximately 6.6 years after starting antiretroviral therapy. V usage is TRBV9 and J usage is TRBJ2-7, with 7 bases matching TRBD1. The CDR3 DNA sequence: TGTGCCAGCAGCGTAGAGGGGGCCGAGCAGTACTTC. This encodes CASSVEGAEQYF.